A single sample is the source of the 31 T cell receptor beta chains below, sequenced in a study of Graves' ophthalmopathy and Graves' hyperthyroidism. The study amplified TCR beta CDR3 regions using RNA transcripts. An opening RT-PCR round employed HTBI primers and preceded a second-round multiplex PCR. One entry per CDR3 protein, called by TCRdb with MiXCR from the multiplex PCR reads. The sample gives around 16,000 distinct CDR3 sequences, 46% of which show up once; over 25% is in the top ten. Material: peripheral blood. The receptors stem from a woman in her forties with stable Graves' hyperthyroidism.

About this clonotype: A much larger clone sits a single nucleotide away, making a read error possible. Since no conserved phenylalanine or tryptophan closes the CDR3, a read error is the likely cause. The gene calls are TRBV5-1 and TRBJ2-2; the D is unclear. Germline CDR1 and CDR2: SGHRS and YFSETQ. Trimming shortened V by 0 bases and J by 5 bases, and 5 bases separated the two germline ends. The CDR3 loop spans 13 amino acids. The CDR3 DNA sequence: TGCGCCAGCAGCTTGGAGTCGACCGGGGAGCTGTTTTCT. This encodes CASSLESTGELFS.

The rearrangement joins TRBV20-1 to TRBJ2-7, with D possibly being TRBD1 or TRBD2 (5 bases each). The V and J ends lost 5 bases and 0 bases respectively, with 14 bases between them. The CDR3 sequence is 14 residues long. Germline-derived CDR1 and CDR2 are DFQATT and SNEGSKA (reference sequence). CDR3 loop: CSAHRDAHSYEQYF. The CDR3 DNA reads as TGCAGTGCTCACCGGGACGCACACTCCTACGAGCAGTACTTC.

Comment on this clonotype: A single base separates this from a much larger clone, so it may be a read error. V is TRBV12-3 or TRBV12-4 and J is TRBJ2-3; no reliable D call. Trimming pared 4 bases from V and 1 base from J, leaving 9 bases between. The length of the CDR3 is 14 residues. CDR3 sequence: CASSSGGGTDTQYF. The CDR3 region has the DNA TGTGCCAGCAGTTCAGGTGGGGGCACAGATACGCAGTATTTT.

The genes are TRBV29-1 and TRBJ1-4; TRBD1 matches 8 bases. V gave up 2 bases and J gave up 5 bases; unmatched junction bases: 7. The CDR3 consists of 15 residues. Looked up from germline, CDR1 is SQVTM and CDR2 is ANQGSEA. Here the CDR3 reads CSVEFPGGLNEKLFF. In DNA, the CDR3 is TGCAGCGTTGAATTCCCAGGGGGCTTGAATGAAAAACTGTTTTTT. Full variable domain (outside the CDR3, taken from reference TRBV29-1 and TRBJ1-4): SAVISQKPSRDICQRGTSLTIQCQVDSQVTMMFWYRQQPGQSLTLIATANQGSEATYESGFVIDKFPISRPNLTFSTLTVSNMSPEDSSIYLCSVEFPGGLNEKLFFGSGTQLSVL.

By share, this clonotype counts as medium-sized. The gene calls are TRBV24-1 and TRBJ2-5; D gene unclear. The germline V gene encodes CDR1 KGHDR and CDR2 SFDVKD. The CDR3 is made up of 12 amino acids. The V end was cut by 2 bases, the J end by 7 bases, with 7 bases between. The CDR3, as DNA: TGTGCCACCAGTGATTCCCCGGGGACCCAGTACTTC. Protein: CATSDSPGTQYF.

This clonotype was observed at least ten times. V is TRBV5-8 and J is TRBJ1-3, with a weak D call TRBD1 (5 bases). The CDR3 loop spans 16 amino acids. Deletions cut 6 bases from V and 1 base from J, with 17 bases between. Germline-derived CDR1 and CDR2 are SGHTS and YDEGEE. The CDR3 loop reads CASTPGRITSGNTIYF. CDR3 in DNA: TGTGCCAGCACCCCGGGACGGATTACTTCTGGAAACACCATATATTTT.

The V gene is TRBV29-1, the J gene TRBJ1-2; D gene ambiguous. The germline gives CDR1 SQVTM, CDR2 ANQGSEA. CDR3 length equals 11 residues. V lost 2 bases and J lost 6, with 7 bases in between. The CDR3 DNA reads TGCAGCGTTGAACAGGCCCATGGCTACACCTTC. Encoded protein: CSVEQAHGYTF. Drawing the rest from reference TRBV29-1 and TRBJ1-2, the complete variable domain is SAVISQKPSRDICQRGTSLTIQCQVDSQVTMMFWYRQQPGQSLTLIATANQGSEATYESGFVIDKFPISRPNLTFSTLTVSNMSPEDSSIYLCSVEQAHGYTFGSGTRLTVV.

This clonotype was recorded many times. The V and J genes are TRBV5-1 and TRBJ2-5; 11 positions agree with TRBD2. The CDR3 length is 17 residues. V lost 2 bases and J lost 7; bases outside the gene matches: 13. Germline V gene data show CDR1 as SGHRS and CDR2 as YFSETQ. The CDR3 DNA sequence: TGCGCCAGCAGCTTAAATAGTAGAGGGACTAGCGGAGGGACCCAGTACTTC. It codes for CASSLNSRGTSGGTQYF.

This clonotype was recorded at least ten times. This chain uses TRBV6-6 with TRBJ1-1; maybe TRBD1 (5 bases). V was shortened by 5 bases and J by 1 base, with 11 bases between the two germline ends. Germline V gene data show CDR1 as MNHNY and CDR2 as SVGAGI (reference sequence). This CDR3 is built from 14 residues. The CDR3 DNA is TGTGCCAGCAGTCAACAGCAGGGGAACACTGAAGCTTTCTTT. Translating it yields CASSQQQGNTEAFF.

At least ten counts were recorded for this clonotype. The genes are TRBV6-2 or TRBV6-3 and TRBJ2-7, with a tentative D call TRBD1 (5 bases). With 5 bases removed from V and 2 bases from J, the gap between germline ends came to 10 bases. The CDR3 is 13 residues long. Germline CDR1 and CDR2: MNHEY and SVGEGT. CDR3 in amino acids: CASSLQDTYEQYF. The CDR3, as DNA: TGTGCCAGCAGTCTACAGGACACCTACGAGCAGTACTTC.

This clonotype was recorded at least ten times. This chain links TRBV5-1 with TRBJ2-7; 7 bases are shared with TRBD1. J was trimmed by 4 bases and V by 0 bases; bases with no gene match: 7. Germline-derived CDR1 and CDR2 are SGHRS and YFSETQ. The CDR3 consists of 15 residues. The CDR3 DNA follows: TGCGCCAGCAGCTTGGATGGGACAGCCACTTACGAGCAGTACTTC. This gives the protein CASSLDGTATYEQYF.

The chain has TRBV2 and TRBJ1-5; 9 bases are a match to TRBD1. The V gene end was trimmed by 8 bases and the J gene end by 5 bases; junction bases not matched to a gene: 13. This CDR3 is built from 16 residues. Germline lookup yields CDR1 SNHLY and CDR2 FYNNEI. The CDR3 nucleotides are TGTGCCAGCTATTCCGGGACAGGGAGGACCTATCAGCCCCAGCATTTT. Translation gives CASYSGTGRTYQPQHF.

This clonotype is termed hyperexpanded. The rearrangement joins TRBV7-2 to TRBJ1-6; D uncertain. Germline assignment: CDR1 SGHTA and CDR2 FQGNSA. The CDR3 runs 13 residues. Trimming took 5 bases from V and 10 from J, leaving 12 bases between them. CDR3 residues: CASSLTGESPLHF. The CDR3 DNA reads TGTGCCAGCAGCCTAACCGGGGAATCACCCCTCCACTTT.

Concerning this clonotype itself: Since no conserved phenylalanine or tryptophan closes the CDR3, a read error is the likely cause. This chain connects TRBV7-6 to TRBJ2-3; 10 bases are a match to TRBD2. Germline V lookup: CDR1 SGHVS, CDR2 FNYEAQ. This CDR3 comprises 15 residues. This CDR3 reads CASSSRTSGTETQYC. In DNA form, the CDR3 reads TGTGCCAGCAGCTCTCGGACTAGCGGCACAGAGACGCAGTATTGT.

The V call is TRBV20-1, the J call TRBJ1-6; 9 nucleotides align to TRBD1. The CDR3 is 16 residues long. Germline V gives CDR1 DFQATT, CDR2 SNEGSKA (reference sequence). V lost 0 bases to trimming and J lost 10 bases; unmatched junction nucleotides: 10. The CDR3 coding sequence is TGCAGTGCTAGAGAGAGCCGGGACAGGGATCGGTCACCCCTCCACTTT. Translation gives CSARESRDRDRSPLHF.

The chain recombines TRBV18 with TRBJ2-3; TRBD1 is a possible D gene (6 bases). The CDR3 runs to 18 residues. Germline V gene data show CDR1 as KGHSH and CDR2 as LQKENI. With 3 bases removed from V and 0 bases from J, the gap between germline ends came to 19 bases. CDR3 loop: CASSPRLGAGVSTDTQYF. In nucleotides, the CDR3 is TGTGCCAGCTCACCTCGCCTGGGGGCCGGGGTAAGCACAGATACGCAGTATTTT.

This clonotype came up many times. The chain is built from TRBV20-1 and TRBJ2-7, with 9 positions matching TRBD1. Germline CDR1 reads DFQATT; CDR2 reads SNEGSKA (reference sequence). With 5 bases clipped from V and 6 bases from J, the junction kept 14 bases outside the gene matches. The CDR3 is 15 residues long. This chain's CDR3 is CSARKGQGWLLEQYF. The CDR3 nucleotides are TGCAGTGCTCGAAAAGGACAGGGGTGGTTGCTCGAGCAGTACTTC.

This clonotype has a handful of counts. The rearrangement uses TRBV30 and TRBJ1-5; the D is unclear. V lost 2 bases to trimming and J lost 2 bases, with 7 bases between them. The CDR3 has 13 amino acids. From germline, CDR1 is GTSNPN and CDR2 SVGIG (reference sequence). The CDR3 here is CAWSTRGNQPQHF. The CDR3 DNA reads TGTGCCTGGAGTACTAGGGGCAATCAGCCCCAGCATTTT.

This clonotype showed up many times. This chain joins TRBV11-1 and TRBJ2-7; TRBD1 or TRBD2 may be the D gene (5 bases each). Trimming cost V 5 bases and J 3 bases, with 17 bases left between them. The CDR3 length is 15 residues. Germline CDR1 reads SGHAT; CDR2 reads FQDESV (reference sequence). CDR3 region: CASSLTPGTSYEQYF. The CDR3, as DNA: TGTGCCAGCAGCCTAACCCCCGGGACGAGCTACGAGCAGTACTTC.

The chain carries TRBV15 and TRBJ2-1, with 11 nucleotides matching TRBD2. The germline gives CDR1 LNHNV, CDR2 YYDKDF (reference sequence). This CDR3 contains 16 residues. Trimming removed 2 bases from V and 3 bases from J; junction bases left unmatched: 3. As DNA, the CDR3 is TGTGCCACCAGCAGACCGACTAGCGGGAACTACAATGAGCAGTTCTTC. Its protein is CATSRPTSGNYNEQFF.

This clonotype was observed at least ten times. The chain combines TRBV9 with TRBJ2-5, with 9 bases matching TRBD1. V shed 4 bases, J shed 5 bases, and the junction held 12 bases outside the gene matches. The CDR3 length is 16 residues. CDR1 is SGDLS and CDR2 is YYNGEE in the germline V gene. The CDR3 DNA reads TGTGCCAGCAGCCTCACGGGACAGGGAAGGTTTGAGACCCAGTACTTC. It translates to CASSLTGQGRFETQYF.

This chain joins TRBV2 and TRBJ2-5, with 9 bases that match TRBD1. Germline CDR1 reads SNHLY; CDR2 reads FYNNEI. After removal of 8 bases from V and 5 bases from J, the junction contained 6 bases not matched to a gene. The CDR3 is made up of 13 amino acids. The chain's CDR3 is CASYSGTGETQYF. The CDR3 bases are TGTGCCAGCTATTCCGGGACAGGGGAGACCCAGTACTTC.

The chain links TRBV2 to TRBJ2-1; 8 bases line up with TRBD2. The CDR3 totals 13 residues. Germline V gene data show CDR1 as SNHLY and CDR2 as FYNNEI. The V gene end was trimmed by 8 bases and the J gene end by 7 bases; junction bases not matched to a gene: 7. CDR3 protein: CASYSGGANEQFF. The CDR3 bases are TGTGCCAGCTATTCCGGGGGGGCGAATGAGCAGTTCTTC.

This clonotype has a single count. The chain carries TRBV19 and TRBJ2-7, with TRBD1 as a possible D gene (5 bases). The V end was cut by 2 bases, the J end by 2 bases, with 10 bases between. This CDR3 has 14 amino acids. The germline V gene encodes CDR1 LNHDA and CDR2 SQIVND (reference sequence). Written as DNA, the CDR3 is TGTGCCAGTAGTATACAGGACAAGGCCTACGAGCAGTACTTC. The encoded protein is CASSIQDKAYEQYF.

Worth noting for this clonotype: Since no conserved phenylalanine or tryptophan closes the CDR3, a read error is the likely cause. The limits of the CDR3 on the DNA are not certain, so only TCRdb's listed CDR3 is given. The CDR3 loop is CASSIRETRYS. The chain carries TRBV19 and TRBJ2-5. Termini included, the CDR3 measures 11 amino acids. Per germline, CDR1 LNHDA and CDR2 SQIVND (reference sequence).

This clonotype was counted many times. V and J are TRBV24-1 and TRBJ2-1; possibly TRBD1 or TRBD2 for D (5 bases each). Germline V gene lookup returns CDR1 KGHDR and CDR2 SFDVKD. V was clipped by 4 bases and J by 4 bases, with 19 bases between them. This CDR3 is 17 amino acids long. CDR3 sequence: CATSDPGTLSLYNEQFF. CDR3 nucleotides: TGTGCCACCAGTGACCCCGGGACCCTATCATTGTACAATGAGCAGTTCTTC.

Remarks on this clonotype: Since a much larger clone is just one base distant, this may be a read error. The genes are TRBV5-1 and TRBJ2-3, with TRBD2 identical over 8 bases. Germline V gene data show CDR1 as SGHRS and CDR2 as YFSETQ. This CDR3 is 14 amino acids long. CDR3 region: CARSLRGGQDTQYF. DNA of the CDR3: TGCGCCCGCAGCTTACGGGGGGGCCAGGATACGCAGTATTTT.

The V and J genes are TRBV5-1 and TRBJ2-7; 11 bases line up with TRBD2. V was clipped by 4 bases and J by 3 bases; unmatched bases: 3. The CDR3 length is 14 residues. Per the germline V gene, CDR1 is SGHRS and CDR2 is YFSETQ. CDR3 loop: CASSGTSGVYEQYF. The CDR3 coding sequence is TGCGCCAGCAGCGGGACTAGCGGAGTCTACGAGCAGTACTTC. The full variable domain, completed using reference TRBV5-1 and TRBJ2-7, is KAGVTQTPRYLIKTRGQQVTLSCSPISGHRSVSWYQQTPGQGLQFLFEYFSETQRNKGNFPGRFSGRQFSNSRSEMNVSTLELGDSALYLCASSGTSGVYEQYFGPGTRLTVT.

A note on this clonotype: A read error may produce the germline difference seen at one junction end. The chain employs TRBV7-2 and TRBJ1-6, with D hard to call. Germline loops: CDR1 SGHTA, CDR2 FQGNSA. This CDR3 spans 16 amino acids. CDR3 loop: CTSSLYSTAANSPFHF. The CDR3 nucleotides read TGTACCAGCAGCTTATACTCTACAGCGGCGAATTCACCCTTCCACTTT.

This clonotype is medium-sized by share. The CDR3 region is CASSLNEGQPQHF. DNA for the CDR3: TGTGCCAGCAGCTTAAATGAGGGGCAGCCCCAGCATTTT. This rearrangement joins TRBV7-2 to TRBJ1-5, with D perhaps TRBD1 (5 bases). The CDR3 contains 13 residues. Germline loops: CDR1 SGHTA, CDR2 FQGNSA. V was cut by 2 bases and J by 7 bases, with 9 bases left in between.

About this clonotype: Relative to the germline gene, one junction end is altered; a read error may explain this. The chain employs TRBV10-3 and TRBJ1-6; tentative D call: TRBD1 (6 bases). CDR1 and CDR2 from the germline V gene are ENHRY and SYGVKD. This CDR3 is 13 amino acids long. The CDR3 here is CAITQGWGSSLHF. The CDR3 bases are TGTGCCATCACACAGGGCTGGGGTTCATCCCTCCACTTC.